The 17 T cell receptor beta chains below come from one sample, sequenced in a study of identical twins. TCRdb recomputed calls from the 5' RACE reads with MiXCR, one row per CDR3 protein. The table records 600,000 to 700,000 distinct CDR3 sequences, roughly 20% of them present only once. These data were likewise used in another study, on T cells expressing NK-cell markers.

The sample comprised PBMCs. The receptors originated from a woman between 18 and 29 years old in good health.

This clonotype has just a few counts. The rearrangement joins TRBV27 to TRBJ2-1, with no clear D. CDR1 is MNHEY and CDR2 is SMNVEV in the germline V gene (reference sequence). Trimming left V 3 bases short and J 9 bases short, with 9 bases between. This CDR3 has 12 residues. DNA of the CDR3: TGTGCCAGCAGTTTCTCTGGAGTTGAGCAGTTCTTC. This codes for CASSFSGVEQFF.

This clonotype was seen only a few times. The V call is TRBV7-2, the J call TRBJ2-1; TRBD1 agrees at 8 bases. From germline, CDR1 is SGHTA and CDR2 FQGNSA. V dropped 5 bases and J dropped 9; count of bases not matched to a gene: 6. The CDR3 has 13 amino acids. The CDR3 region is CASSGQGFREQFF. The CDR3 DNA reads as TGTGCCAGCAGCGGACAGGGTTTTCGTGAGCAGTTCTTC.

This clonotype was seen ten or more times. J is TRBJ2-1 and V is TRBV27; D gene uncertain. The CDR3 is made up of 10 amino acids. Germline V gene sequence: CDR1 MNHEY, CDR2 SMNVEV (reference sequence). The V gene lost 8 bases and the J gene lost 7 bases, with 6 bases spanning the gap. CDR3 sequence: CASGWNEQFF. The CDR3 region has the DNA TGTGCCAGCGGTTGGAATGAGCAGTTCTTC.

The chain couples TRBV20-1 to TRBJ2-5; D could derive from TRBD1 or TRBD2 (5 bases each). The CDR3 has 13 residues. V lost 5 bases, J lost 7 bases, and 17 bases lay in between. Germline values: CDR1 DFQATT, CDR2 SNEGSKA (reference sequence). CDR3 nucleotides: TGCAGTGCTCATCCCGGGACGCCGAGGACCCAGTACTTC. It codes for CSAHPGTPRTQYF.

V usage is TRBV11-2 and J usage is TRBJ1-2, with no clear D. Trimming cost V 5 bases and J 6 bases, with 19 bases left between them. Looked up from germline, CDR1 is SGHAT and CDR2 is FQNNGV. This CDR3 is 15 amino acids long. Here the CDR3 reads CASSHLNILGHGYTF. In DNA form, the CDR3 reads TGTGCCAGCAGCCATCTAAACATCTTAGGGCATGGCTACACCTTC.

This clonotype was detected only a few times. CDR3 sequence reads: CASSPGPAGATDTQYF. Written as DNA, the CDR3 is TGCGCCAGCAGCCCCGGCCCAGCGGGGGCCACAGATACGCAGTATTTT. The chain recombines TRBV5-1 with TRBJ2-3, with 8 bases that match TRBD2. The CDR3 totals 16 residues. CDR1 and CDR2 (germline): SGHRS, YFSETQ. The junction had 9 bases not matched to a gene; V was cut back by 4 bases and J by 2 bases.

This clonotype was counted between two and nine times. This chain uses TRBV6-1 with TRBJ2-1; TRBD2 aligns across 7 bases. Germline CDR1 reads MNHNS; CDR2 reads SASEGT. The CDR3 has 15 residues. V trimming: 7 bases; J trimming: 3 bases; junction bases outside the gene matches: 9. As DNA, the CDR3 is TGTGCCAGCACCCCCGGACTAGATCGCTACAATGAGCAGTTCTTC. The encoded protein is CASTPGLDRYNEQFF.

The chain carries TRBV20-1 and TRBJ1-2, with 10 bases aligning to TRBD1. The CDR3 loop spans 15 amino acids. The V and J ends lost 5 bases and 7 bases, in that order; junction bases with no gene match: 13. Per germline, CDR1 DFQATT and CDR2 SNEGSKA (reference sequence). The CDR3 nucleotides are TGCAGTGCTCTTCCTCGGGACAGGGGAACGTCTGGCTACACCTTC. It encodes CSALPRDRGTSGYTF.

This clonotype was observed a handful of times. The chain links TRBV12-3 or TRBV12-4 to TRBJ2-1, with TRBD2 identical over 11 bases. The V segment lost 6 bases and the J segment 2 bases; nucleotides outside the gene matches: 3. The CDR3 is 15 residues long. For the CDR3, the DNA is TGTGCCAGCAGAGGACTAGCGGGCACCTACAATGAGCAGTTCTTC. This encodes CASRGLAGTYNEQFF.

A few counts support this clonotype. The chain links TRBV24-1 to TRBJ2-1, with 11 nucleotides matching TRBD2. The CDR3 has 15 amino acids. J lost 7 bases, V lost 4 bases, and 5 bases had no gene match. Germline V gene sequence: CDR1 KGHDR, CDR2 SFDVKD. The CDR3 region is CATSDTSGSWNEQFF. CDR3 sequence (DNA): TGTGCCACCAGTGACACTAGCGGGAGTTGGAATGAGCAGTTCTTC.

The J gene is TRBJ2-3, the V gene TRBV7-2, with 9 bases fitting TRBD2. Germline V gene lookup returns CDR1 SGHTA and CDR2 FQGNSA. J lost 5 bases, V lost 6 bases, and 6 bases had no gene match. The length of the CDR3 is 14 residues. For the CDR3, the DNA is TGTGCCAGCAGGTTCCAGCGGGGGGTAGATACGCAGTATTTT. This codes for CASRFQRGVDTQYF. The full variable domain, its missing parts supplied by reference TRBV7-2 and TRBJ2-3, is GAGVSQSPSNKVTEKGKDVELRCDPISGHTALYWYRQSLGQGLEFLIYFQGNSAPDKSGLPSDRFSAERTGGSVSTLTIQRTQQEDSAVYLCASRFQRGVDTQYFGPGTRLTVL.

The rearrangement links TRBV18 to TRBJ2-1; D call uncertain. The CDR3 contains 13 residues. Per the germline V gene, CDR1 is KGHSH and CDR2 is LQKENI. Trimming shortened V by 3 bases and J by 4 bases, and 7 bases separated the two germline ends. This CDR3 reads CASSPQNYNEQFF. CDR3 coding DNA: TGTGCCAGCTCACCCCAGAATTACAATGAGCAGTTCTTC. The full variable domain, completed using reference TRBV18 and TRBJ2-1, is NAGVMQNPRHLVRRRGQEARLRCSPMKGHSHVYWYRQLPEEGLKFMVYLQKENIIDESGMPKERFSAEFPKEGPSILRIQQVVRGDSAAYFCASSPQNYNEQFFGPGTRLTVL.

This clonotype was seen ten or more times. The CDR3 DNA is TGTGCCAGCAACCTAATTAGCGGACCTAGCTACGAGCAGTACTTC. Its translation is CASNLISGPSYEQYF. This chain links TRBV6-2 or TRBV6-3 with TRBJ2-7; D might be TRBD2 (6 bases). Trimming took off 7 bases at V and 3 bases at J, with 19 bases between the two ends. CDR1 MNHEY and CDR2 SVGEGT come from the germline V gene. The CDR3 consists of 15 residues.

This clonotype was found a few times. This chain uses TRBV9 with TRBJ1-3, with 7 bases identical to TRBD1. Trimming cost V 4 bases and J 0 bases; bases outside gene matches: 4. The CDR3 sequence is 15 residues long. Germline assignment: CDR1 SGDLS and CDR2 YYNGEE. CDR3 DNA sequence: TGTGCCAGCAGCCTCACAGGGGACTCTGGAAACACCATATATTTT. It encodes CASSLTGDSGNTIYF.

This clonotype was seen a handful of times. V usage is TRBV20-1 and J usage is TRBJ2-1, with no clear D. CDR1 and CDR2 from the germline V gene are DFQATT and SNEGSKA (reference sequence). The CDR3 runs to 14 residues. With 3 bases removed from V and 0 bases from J, the gap between germline ends came to 9 bases. The CDR3 spells CSASYSDSYNEQFF. The DNA for the CDR3 is TGCAGTGCTAGTTACTCTGACTCCTACAATGAGCAGTTCTTC.

This chain connects TRBV20-1 to TRBJ2-5; D gene uncertain. Germline loops: CDR1 DFQATT, CDR2 SNEGSKA (reference sequence). With 3 bases removed from V and 0 bases from J, the gap between germline ends came to 8 bases. The CDR3 extends over 13 amino acids. The CDR3 sequence: CSARWQNQETQYF. DNA of the CDR3: TGCAGTGCTAGGTGGCAGAACCAAGAGACCCAGTACTTC.

This clonotype appeared many times. This sequence joins TRBV7-2 and TRBJ1-5; D is unresolved. The ends were cut back, 2 bases at V and 6 bases at J, with 14 bases in the middle. Germline loops: CDR1 SGHTA, CDR2 FQGNSA. The CDR3 covers 15 residues. Here the CDR3 reads CASSLYKGEAQPQHF. In nucleotides, the CDR3 is TGTGCCAGCAGCTTATACAAGGGAGAGGCTCAGCCCCAGCATTTT.